This T cell receptor (beta chain) appears in the sequencing data of a study of shared clonotypes between healthy human individuals. Assay execution took place at the deep level. Produced via immunoSEQ multiplex PCR; TCRdb's table is partial and in-frame only. The sample gives some 580,000 clones, roughly 98% of which show up once; 0.25% to 0.35% is in the top ten. Study results and limitations: Naive subsets typically showed greater estimated richness than memory subsets. Non-shared clonotypes showed lower generation probabilities than clonotypes common to all four donors.

This CDR3 has 14 residues. The V segment lost 4 bases and the J segment 5 bases; nucleotides outside the gene matches: 9. Germline-derived CDR1 and CDR2 are SGHRS and YFSETQ. Concerning this clone itself: Its target is unknown.

Naive-designated CD8 cells lacked CD45RO, were positively enriched for CCR7, and omitted terminally differentiated effector memory CD45RA+ cells. Sequencing used naive CD8+ T cells sorted from blood. This chain connects TRBV5-1 to TRBJ2-7; 7 positions agree with TRBD1. The receptor was isolated from a man aged 25 to 40 in good health. Here the CDR3 reads CASSRYRGFDEQYF. The CDR3 DNA sequence: TGCGCCAGCAGCCGTTACAGGGGTTTCGACGAGCAGTACTTC.